Each of the 15 T cell receptor beta chains below was sequenced from the same sample in a study of blood T cell repertoires in COVID-19. Some clones are missing from TCRdb's copy, which holds only in-frame ones; the method was immunoSEQ multiplex PCR. The sample carries about 82,000 clones, about four fifths recorded once. The sequenced sample consisted of peripheral blood. Receptors originate from a woman aged 40 to 55 with active or convalescent COVID-19.

In this sample, this clone turned up once. V is TRBV15 and J is TRBJ1-2; D gene uncertain. Germline V gene data show CDR1 as LNHNV and CDR2 as YYDKDF (reference sequence). The length of the CDR3 is 13 residues. The V end was cut by 5 bases, the J end by 4 bases, with 11 bases between. CDR3: CATSRPPGYGYTF. CDR3 coding DNA: TGTGCCACCAGCCGTCCCCCGGGCTATGGCTACACCTTC.

The chain recombines TRBV6-6 with TRBJ2-7; the D gene is possibly TRBD1 (6 bases). The V and J ends lost 5 bases and 2 bases respectively, with 13 bases between them. The germline gives CDR1 MNHNY, CDR2 SVGAGI (reference sequence). The CDR3 is 14 amino acids. CDR3 loop: CASSLTDRTYEQYF. In DNA, the CDR3 is TGTGCCAGCAGTCTTACTGACAGGACCTACGAGCAGTACTTC.

The V gene is TRBV19, the J gene TRBJ1-3; 7 nucleotides match TRBD1. J lost 2 bases, V lost 3 bases, and 4 bases had no gene match. The CDR3 is 15 amino acids. CDR1 and CDR2 (germline): LNHDA, SQIVND (reference sequence). This chain's CDR3 is CASSITGETGNTIYF. Written as DNA, the CDR3 is TGTGCCAGTAGTATCACAGGGGAAACTGGAAACACCATATATTTT.

This rearrangement joins TRBV6-6 to TRBJ1-6; no clear D gene. Deletions cut 2 bases from V and 7 bases from J, with 9 bases between. The CDR3 runs to 14 residues. CDR1 is MNHNY and CDR2 is SVGAGI in the germline V gene (reference sequence). The CDR3 protein is CASSYAETNSPLHF. DNA for the CDR3: TGTGCCAGCAGTTACGCAGAAACCAATTCACCCCTCCACTTT.

This rearrangement joins TRBV5-1 to TRBJ2-5, with D perhaps matching TRBD1 (6 bases). This CDR3 spans 14 amino acids. Trimming shortened V by 1 base and J by 4 bases, and 11 bases separated the two germline ends. CDR1 is SGHRS, CDR2 YFSETQ, per germline. Here the CDR3 DNA reads TGCGCCAGCAGCTTGACCCCCAGGGGAGAGACCCAGTACTTC. Protein: CASSLTPRGETQYF. The entire variable domain, with the rest obtained from reference TRBV5-1 and TRBJ2-5, is as follows: KAGVTQTPRYLIKTRGQQVTLSCSPISGHRSVSWYQQTPGQGLQFLFEYFSETQRNKGNFPGRFSGRQFSNSRSEMNVSTLELGDSALYLCASSLTPRGETQYFGPGTRLLVL.

The chain links TRBV6-6 to TRBJ1-5, with TRBD1 matching over 8 bases. Germline V gene lookup returns CDR1 MNHNY and CDR2 SVGAGI (reference sequence). Trimming at V came to 0 bases and at J to 5 bases, leaving 3 bases not matched to a gene. The CDR3 runs 15 residues. The CDR3 region is CASSYSGTGHQPQHF. CDR3 DNA: TGTGCCAGCAGTTACTCGGGGACAGGACATCAGCCCCAGCATTTT.

This chain joins TRBV28 and TRBJ1-5; 7 nucleotides line up with TRBD1. This CDR3 has 15 residues. Germline CDR1 and CDR2: MDHEN and SYDVKM. V lost 7 bases to trimming and J lost 5 bases; unmatched junction nucleotides: 11. The CDR3 spells CASTLPGQHHQPQHF. CDR3 DNA: TGTGCCAGCACCCTCCCGGGACAGCATCATCAGCCCCAGCATTTT.

This clone occurred once. The V and J genes are TRBV6-5 and TRBJ1-3, with D possibly matching TRBD1 (5 bases). CDR3 length: 15 amino acids. V was shortened by 6 bases and J by 0 bases, with 12 bases between the two germline ends. CDR1 is MNHEY and CDR2 is SVGAGI in the germline V gene. This CDR3 is CASSRDGSSGNTIYF. The CDR3 DNA reads as TGTGCCAGCAGCCGGGACGGGAGCTCTGGAAACACCATATATTTT.

This chain uses TRBV20-1 with TRBJ2-3; D perhaps matches TRBD1 (5 bases). The CDR3 has 13 amino acids. The germline V and J ends were trimmed by 7 bases and 6 bases, with 17 bases remaining between them. The germline V gene encodes CDR1 DFQATT and CDR2 SNEGSKA (reference sequence). The CDR3 nucleotides are TGCAGTGTTAGTTTTTTTGGGGCGGATACGCAGTATTTT. Residues: CSVSFFGADTQYF.

The chain employs TRBV29-1 and TRBJ2-7; 12 nucleotides agree with TRBD2. V was clipped by 3 bases and J by 5 bases; unmatched bases: 5. CDR1 is SQVTM and CDR2 is ANQGSEA in the germline V gene. The CDR3 sequence is 14 residues long. The CDR3 protein is CSVETTSGSNEQYF. Here the CDR3 DNA reads TGCAGCGTTGAGACGACTAGCGGGAGTAACGAGCAGTACTTC.

The chain links TRBV28 to TRBJ1-1; TRBD1 agrees at 12 bases. In germline, CDR1 is MDHEN, CDR2 SYDVKM. Germline trimming cut 5 bases from V and 10 bases from J; bases unmatched to any gene: 17. The length of the CDR3 is 17 residues. The CDR3 protein is CASSNPRGGTGGIGAFF. Here the CDR3 DNA reads TGTGCCAGCAGTAACCCTAGGGGGGGGACAGGGGGCATTGGAGCTTTCTTT.

The chain combines TRBV24-1 with TRBJ2-4; the match to TRBD2 covers 8 bases. Per germline, CDR1 KGHDR and CDR2 SFDVKD. CDR3 length equals 14 residues. V was clipped by 6 bases and J by 8 bases; unmatched bases: 8. CDR3 DNA sequence: TGTGCCACCAGTTCCGGGACTAGTGTTGACATTCAGTACTTC. As protein: CATSSGTSVDIQYF.

The rearrangement links TRBV10-3 to TRBJ1-5; 7 bases line up with TRBD1. Looked up from germline, CDR1 is ENHRY and CDR2 is SYGVKD. The CDR3 has 13 amino acids. V dropped 5 bases and J dropped 5; count of bases not matched to a gene: 3. The CDR3 DNA reads as TGTGCCATCAGTACAGGGGCCGATCAGCCCCAGCATTTT. Translating gives CAISTGADQPQHF.

The chain is built from TRBV6-2 or TRBV6-3 and TRBJ1-5, with 7 bases fitting TRBD1. Germline V gene data show CDR1 as MNHEY and CDR2 as SVGEGT. CDR3 size: 14 residues. Germline trimming cut 2 bases from V and 16 bases from J; bases unmatched to any gene: 14. The CDR3 DNA reads TGTGCCAGCAGTTACGACGGGACAGCTCCCTCTGATCATTTT. Residues: CASSYDGTAPSDHF.

V and J are TRBV6-5 and TRBJ2-7, with 10 bases fitting TRBD1. J lost 2 bases, V lost 6 bases, and 4 bases had no gene match. Germline V lookup: CDR1 MNHEY, CDR2 SVGAGI. The CDR3 loop spans 14 amino acids. The CDR3 spells CASRRGTGAYEQYF. CDR3 sequence (DNA): TGTGCCAGCAGGAGGGGGACAGGGGCCTACGAGCAGTACTTC.